The 15 T cell receptor beta chains given below trace back to one sample, sequenced in a study of OX40 agonist ivuxolimab in advanced cancers. The protocol was immunoSEQ multiplex PCR, while the TCRdb copy is restricted to in-frame clones and leaves out a portion. The top ten clones hold less than 5.5% of a sample with 60,000 or so clones, about 90% of them seen once. The sample in question was CD4+ or CD8+ T cells sorted from blood, obtained in a trial of the OX40 agonist ivuxolimab. The receptor source for this set is an adult with an advanced solid tumor such as melanoma, head and neck, liver or kidney cancer.

V usage is TRBV11-2 and J usage is TRBJ1-1; 9 bases map to TRBD1. Germline V lookup: CDR1 SGHAT, CDR2 FQNNGV. V shed 4 bases, J shed 6 bases, and the junction held 6 bases outside the gene matches. There are 14 residues in the CDR3. This chain's CDR3 is CASSSGTGPAEAFF. CDR3 nucleotides: TGTGCCAGCAGCTCTGGGACAGGGCCGGCTGAAGCTTTCTTT.

V is TRBV30 and J is TRBJ2-7, with TRBD2 matching 9 bases. With 2 bases clipped from V and 5 bases from J, the junction kept 13 bases outside the gene matches. The germline CDR1 and CDR2 sequences are GTSNPN and SVGIG (reference sequence). CDR3 size: 16 residues. The CDR3 DNA follows: TGTGCCTGGAGTCGACGGGGCCTAGCGGGAAACAACGAGCAGTACTTC. Translated: CAWSRRGLAGNNEQYF.

The V and J genes are TRBV5-4 and TRBJ2-6; D tentatively reads TRBD1 or TRBD2 (6 bases each). CDR3 length: 15 residues. In germline, CDR1 is SGHNT, CDR2 YYREEE (reference sequence). V dropped 4 bases and J dropped 0 bases, with 8 bases sitting between them. The CDR3 nucleotides are TGTGCCAGCAGCGAGGGGGGCTCTGGGGCCAACGTCCTGACTTTC. Protein product: CASSEGGSGANVLTF.

The V call is TRBV5-1, the J call TRBJ1-2; D is ambiguous. V gave up 5 bases and J gave up 0 bases, with 8 bases separating them. The CDR3 length is 13 residues. Germline CDR1 SGHRS, CDR2 YFSETQ. This CDR3 is CASRKRSNYGYTF. The DNA for the CDR3 is TGCGCCAGCAGGAAGAGATCTAACTATGGCTACACCTTC. The full variable domain, completed using reference TRBV5-1 and TRBJ1-2, is KAGVTQTPRYLIKTRGQQVTLSCSPISGHRSVSWYQQTPGQGLQFLFEYFSETQRNKGNFPGRFSGRQFSNSRSEMNVSTLELGDSALYLCASRKRSNYGYTFGSGTRLTVV.

This sequence joins TRBV29-1 and TRBJ2-7, with unresolved D. Germline CDR1 SQVTM, CDR2 ANQGSEA. This CDR3 region has 13 residues. The V end was cut by 6 bases, the J end by 0 bases, with 12 bases between. CDR3: CSVRVTASYEQYF. CDR3 nucleotide sequence: TGCAGCGTCCGTGTAACAGCCTCCTACGAGCAGTACTTC.

J is TRBJ2-2 and V is TRBV14; perhaps TRBD2 as D (5 bases). The CDR3 spans 15 residues. Trimming removed 6 bases at V and 5 bases at J, with 16 bases between. In germline, CDR1 is SGHDN, CDR2 FVKESK. The DNA for the CDR3 is TGTGCCAGCAGTCACCCCGGGATTCGGACCGGGGAGCTGTTTTTT. It yields the protein CASSHPGIRTGELFF.

The V and J genes are TRBV7-2 and TRBJ1-5; D is ambiguous. Germline assignment: CDR1 SGHTA and CDR2 FQGNSA. The CDR3 has 15 residues. V lost 6 bases to trimming and J lost 2 bases, with 14 bases between them. The chain's CDR3 is CASSPPGLGNQPQHF. In nucleotides, the CDR3 is TGTGCCAGCAGTCCCCCGGGGTTGGGCAATCAGCCCCAGCATTTT.

Worth noting for this clone: The sample carries other DNA sequences with the same CDR3. The rearrangement uses TRBV29-1 and TRBJ2-3; the match to TRBD2 covers 7 bases. CDR3 length: 13 residues. Looked up from germline, CDR1 is SQVTM and CDR2 is ANQGSEA. Germline trimming cut 3 bases from V and 4 bases from J; bases unmatched to any gene: 4. The chain's CDR3 is CSVEGGSADTQYF. The DNA for the CDR3 is TGCAGCGTTGAGGGGGGGAGTGCAGATACGCAGTATTTT.

This clone has just one count. The chain's CDR3 is CAWTRGVGGLRNEQFF. CDR3 DNA: TGTGCCTGGACCCGCGGGGTGGGGGGGCTGAGGAATGAGCAGTTCTTC. The chain uses TRBV30 and TRBJ2-1; a weak D match, TRBD2 (7 bases). The germline CDR1 and CDR2 sequences are GTSNPN and SVGIG (reference sequence). This CDR3 is built from 16 residues. With 4 bases removed from V and 7 bases from J, the gap between germline ends came to 23 bases.

This clone has a handful of counts. This sequence joins TRBV5-4 and TRBJ2-1; 13 nucleotides agree with TRBD2. CDR1 and CDR2 from the germline V gene are SGHNT and YYREEE (reference sequence). Trimming at V came to 4 bases and at J to 7 bases, leaving 5 bases not matched to a gene. This CDR3 comprises 15 residues. CDR3 nucleotides: TGTGCCAGCAGCAAACTAGCGGGAGGGGGTAATGAGCAGTTCTTC. Encoded protein: CASSKLAGGGNEQFF.

This chain uses TRBV7-2 with TRBJ2-7; tentatively, D is TRBD1 (6 bases). Between the trimmed V and J ends, which lost 7 bases and 3 bases, there was a span of 13 bases. The CDR3 totals 13 residues. Germline values: CDR1 SGHTA, CDR2 FQGNSA. CDR3 DNA sequence: TGTGCCAGCACCAATAAACAGGGCTACGAGCAGTACTTC. Its translation: CASTNKQGYEQYF. Complete variable domain (other parts from reference TRBV7-2 and TRBJ2-7): GAGVSQSPSNKVTEKGKDVELRCDPISGHTALYWYRQSLGQGLEFLIYFQGNSAPDKSGLPSDRFSAERTGGSVSTLTIQRTQQEDSAVYLCASTNKQGYEQYFGPGTRLTVT.

The rearrangement links TRBV7-8 to TRBJ1-1; TRBD1 matches 10 bases. Germline assignment: CDR1 SGHVS and CDR2 FQNEAQ. After removal of 5 bases from V and 5 bases from J, the junction contained 8 bases not matched to a gene. The CDR3 consists of 15 residues. Here the CDR3 reads CASSPFDRGRTEAFF. The CDR3 DNA sequence: TGTGCCAGCAGCCCCTTTGACAGGGGGCGGACTGAAGCTTTCTTT. The variable domain in full, completed from reference TRBV7-8 and TRBJ1-1, reads GAGVSQSPRYKVAKRGQDVALRCDPISGHVSLFWYQQALGQGPEFLTYFQNEAQLDKSGLPSDRFFAERPEGSVSTLKIQRTQQEDSAVYLCASSPFDRGRTEAFFGQGTRLTVV.

The V gene is TRBV28, the J gene TRBJ2-3; D is perhaps TRBD1 (5 bases). From germline, CDR1 is MDHEN and CDR2 SYDVKM. This CDR3 contains 16 residues. Trimming cost V 5 bases and J 2 bases, with 17 bases left between them. CDR3 loop: CASSRTGGGHTDTQYF. CDR3 nucleotides: TGTGCCAGCAGTCGGACGGGTGGCGGACACACAGATACGCAGTATTTT. The full variable domain, completed using reference TRBV28 and TRBJ2-3, is DVKVTQSSRYLVKRTGEKVFLECVQDMDHENMFWYRQDPGLGLRLIYFSYDVKMKEKGDIPEGYSVSREKKERFSLILESASTNQTSMYLCASSRTGGGHTDTQYFGPGTRLTVL.

This rearrangement joins TRBV5-1 to TRBJ1-1, with D possibly being TRBD1 (5 bases). The CDR3 has 12 amino acids. The V end lost 1 base, the J end lost 5 bases, and 6 bases lay between the germline ends. Germline V gene lookup returns CDR1 SGHRS and CDR2 YFSETQ. The CDR3 spells CASSLRGTEAFF. In DNA, the CDR3 is TGCGCCAGCAGCTTGCGGGGGACTGAAGCTTTCTTT.

V gene TRBV4-2 combines with J gene TRBJ1-2; 8 positions agree with TRBD1. Germline lookup yields CDR1 LGHNA and CDR2 YNFKEQ. This CDR3 contains 14 residues. Losses at the gene ends were 1 base for V and 7 bases for J; bases not matched to a gene: 5. This chain's CDR3 is CASSQVGQGSGYTF. CDR3 in DNA: TGTGCCAGCAGCCAAGTTGGACAGGGAAGTGGCTACACCTTC.